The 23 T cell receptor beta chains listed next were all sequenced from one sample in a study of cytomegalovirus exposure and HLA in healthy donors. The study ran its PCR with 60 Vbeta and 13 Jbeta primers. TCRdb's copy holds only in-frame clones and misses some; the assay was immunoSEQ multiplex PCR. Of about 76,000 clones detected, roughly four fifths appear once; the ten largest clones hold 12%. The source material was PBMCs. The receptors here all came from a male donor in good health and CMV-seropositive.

CDR3 residues: CASSQVQGSGQPQHF. The CDR3 DNA reads TGTGCCAGCAGCCAAGTCCAGGGCAGTGGTCAGCCCCAGCATTTT. The chain employs TRBV4-2 and TRBJ1-5; D perhaps matches TRBD1 (5 bases). The CDR3 has 15 amino acids. Germline V CDR1 and CDR2: LGHNA, YNFKEQ. Trimming removed 1 base from V and 6 bases from J, with 13 bases in between.

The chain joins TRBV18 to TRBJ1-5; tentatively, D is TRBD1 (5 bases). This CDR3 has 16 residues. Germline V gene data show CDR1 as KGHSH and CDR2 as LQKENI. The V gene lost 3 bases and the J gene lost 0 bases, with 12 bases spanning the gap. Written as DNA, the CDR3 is TGTGCCAGCTCACCGACAGAAAGTTATAGCAATCAGCCCCAGCATTTT. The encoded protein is CASSPTESYSNQPQHF.

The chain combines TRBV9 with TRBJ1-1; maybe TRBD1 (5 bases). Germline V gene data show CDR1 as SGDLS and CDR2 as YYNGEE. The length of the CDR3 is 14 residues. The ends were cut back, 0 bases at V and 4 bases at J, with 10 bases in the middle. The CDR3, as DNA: TGTGCCAGCAGCGTAGCCCCAGGGCCCACTGAAGCTTTCTTT. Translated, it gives CASSVAPGPTEAFF.

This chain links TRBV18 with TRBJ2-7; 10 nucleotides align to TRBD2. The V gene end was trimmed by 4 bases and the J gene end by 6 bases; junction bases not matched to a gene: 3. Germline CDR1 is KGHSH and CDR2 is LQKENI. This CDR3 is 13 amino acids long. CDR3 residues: CASSLAGGSEQYF. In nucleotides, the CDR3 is TGTGCCAGCTCACTAGCGGGAGGTAGCGAGCAGTACTTC.

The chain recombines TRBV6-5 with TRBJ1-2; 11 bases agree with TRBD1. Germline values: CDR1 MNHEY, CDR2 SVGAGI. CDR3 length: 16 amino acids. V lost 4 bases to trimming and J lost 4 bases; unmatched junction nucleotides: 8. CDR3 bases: TGTGCCAGCAGTTCCGGACAGGGGGCGGTCGGCTATGGCTACACCTTC. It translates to CASSSGQGAVGYGYTF.

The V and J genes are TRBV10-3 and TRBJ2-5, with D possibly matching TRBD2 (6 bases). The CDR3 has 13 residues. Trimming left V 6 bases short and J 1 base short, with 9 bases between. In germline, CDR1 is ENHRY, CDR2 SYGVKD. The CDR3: CAIRGDFQETQYF. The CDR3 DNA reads TGTGCCATCAGGGGGGACTTCCAAGAGACCCAGTACTTC.

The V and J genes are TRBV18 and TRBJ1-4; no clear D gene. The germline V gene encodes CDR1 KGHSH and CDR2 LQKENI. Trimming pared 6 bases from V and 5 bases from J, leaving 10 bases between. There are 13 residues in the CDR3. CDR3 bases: TGTGCCAGCTCCTCTTCTGGCAATGAAAAACTGTTTTTT. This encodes CASSSSGNEKLFF.

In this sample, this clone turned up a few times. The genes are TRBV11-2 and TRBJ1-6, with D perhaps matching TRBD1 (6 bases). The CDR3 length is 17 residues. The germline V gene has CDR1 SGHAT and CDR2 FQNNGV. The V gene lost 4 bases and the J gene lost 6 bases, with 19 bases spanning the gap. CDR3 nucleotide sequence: TGTGCCAGCAGCTGGGGAATCCACAGGGCGGGTAATTCACCCCTCCACTTT. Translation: CASSWGIHRAGNSPLHF.

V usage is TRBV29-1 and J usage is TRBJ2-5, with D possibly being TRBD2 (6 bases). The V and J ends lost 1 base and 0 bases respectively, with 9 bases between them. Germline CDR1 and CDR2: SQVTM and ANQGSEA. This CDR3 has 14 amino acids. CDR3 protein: CSVEGGDYQETQYF. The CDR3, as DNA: TGCAGCGTTGAAGGAGGGGACTACCAAGAGACCCAGTACTTC. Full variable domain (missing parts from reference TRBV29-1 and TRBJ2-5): SAVISQKPSRDICQRGTSLTIQCQVDSQVTMMFWYRQQPGQSLTLIATANQGSEATYESGFVIDKFPISRPNLTFSTLTVSNMSPEDSSIYLCSVEGGDYQETQYFGPGTRLLVL.

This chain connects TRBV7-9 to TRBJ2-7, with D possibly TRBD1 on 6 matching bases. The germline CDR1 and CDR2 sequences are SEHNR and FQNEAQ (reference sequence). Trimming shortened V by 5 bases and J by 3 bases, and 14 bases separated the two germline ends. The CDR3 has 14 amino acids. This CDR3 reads CASSTSGHLYEQYF. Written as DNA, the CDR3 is TGTGCCAGCAGCACCTCGGGACACCTCTACGAGCAGTACTTC.

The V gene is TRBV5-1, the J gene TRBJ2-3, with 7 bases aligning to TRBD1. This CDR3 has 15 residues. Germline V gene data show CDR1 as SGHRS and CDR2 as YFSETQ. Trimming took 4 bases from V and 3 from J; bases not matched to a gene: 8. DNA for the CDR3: TGCGCCAGCAGCCCAGAGACAGGGCAGACAGATACGCAGTATTTT. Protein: CASSPETGQTDTQYF.

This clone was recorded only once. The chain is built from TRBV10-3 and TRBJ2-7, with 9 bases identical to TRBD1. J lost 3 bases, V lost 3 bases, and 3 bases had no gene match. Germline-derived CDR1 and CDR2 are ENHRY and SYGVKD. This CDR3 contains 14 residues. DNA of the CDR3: TGTGCCATCAGTGAACAGGGGGCTCACTACGAGCAGTACTTC. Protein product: CAISEQGAHYEQYF.

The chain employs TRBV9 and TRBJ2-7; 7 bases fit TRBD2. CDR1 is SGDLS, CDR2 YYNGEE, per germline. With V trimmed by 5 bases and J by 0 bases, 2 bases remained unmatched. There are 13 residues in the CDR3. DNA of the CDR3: TGTGCCAGCAGTTCTAGCGGCTCCTACGAGCAGTACTTC. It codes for CASSSSGSYEQYF.

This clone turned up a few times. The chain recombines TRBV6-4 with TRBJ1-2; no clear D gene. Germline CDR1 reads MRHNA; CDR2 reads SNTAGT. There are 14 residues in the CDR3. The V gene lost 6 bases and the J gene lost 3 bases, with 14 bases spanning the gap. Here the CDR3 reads CASSPSDRDYGYTF. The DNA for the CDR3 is TGTGCCAGCAGCCCCAGCGACCGGGACTATGGCTACACCTTC.

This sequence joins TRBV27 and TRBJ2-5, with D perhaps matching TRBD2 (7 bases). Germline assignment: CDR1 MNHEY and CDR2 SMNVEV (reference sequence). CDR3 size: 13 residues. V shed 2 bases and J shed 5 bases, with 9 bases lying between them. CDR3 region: CASSLRGAETQYF. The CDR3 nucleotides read TGTGCCAGCAGTTTACGGGGGGCGGAGACCCAGTACTTC.

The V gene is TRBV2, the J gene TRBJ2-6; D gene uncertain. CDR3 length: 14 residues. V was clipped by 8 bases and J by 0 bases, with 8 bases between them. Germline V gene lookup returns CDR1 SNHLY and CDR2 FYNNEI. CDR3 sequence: CASGSLSGANVLTF. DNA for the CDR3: TGTGCCAGCGGTAGCCTCTCTGGGGCCAACGTCCTGACTTTC. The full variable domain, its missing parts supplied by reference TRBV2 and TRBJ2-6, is EPEVTQTPSHQVTQMGQEVILRCVPISNHLYFYWYRQILGQKVEFLVSFYNNEISEKSEIFDDQFSVERPDGSNFTLKIRSTKLEDSAMYFCASGSLSGANVLTFGAGSRLTVL.

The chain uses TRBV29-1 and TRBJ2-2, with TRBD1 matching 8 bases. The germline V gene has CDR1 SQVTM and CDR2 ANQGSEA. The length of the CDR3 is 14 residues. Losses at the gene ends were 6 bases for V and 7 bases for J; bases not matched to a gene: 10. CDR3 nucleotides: TGCAGCGTCAAGGACAGGGTTGAGGGCGGGGAGCTGTTTTTT. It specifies CSVKDRVEGGELFF.

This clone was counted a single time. Here the CDR3 DNA reads TGTGCCAGCAGCTTACTTGGGCTAAGCAATCAGCCCCAGCATTTT. As protein: CASSLLGLSNQPQHF. The chain recombines TRBV7-2 with TRBJ1-5; no reliable D call. Trimming shortened V by 2 bases and J by 1 base, and 9 bases separated the two germline ends. CDR1 and CDR2 from the germline V gene are SGHTA and FQGNSA. The CDR3 contains 15 residues.

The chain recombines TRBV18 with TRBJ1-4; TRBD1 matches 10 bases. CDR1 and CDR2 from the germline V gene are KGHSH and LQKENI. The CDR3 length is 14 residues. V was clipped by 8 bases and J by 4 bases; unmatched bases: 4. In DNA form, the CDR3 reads TGTGCCAGCCGGGGACAGGGGATTAATGAAAAACTGTTTTTT. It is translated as CASRGQGINEKLFF.

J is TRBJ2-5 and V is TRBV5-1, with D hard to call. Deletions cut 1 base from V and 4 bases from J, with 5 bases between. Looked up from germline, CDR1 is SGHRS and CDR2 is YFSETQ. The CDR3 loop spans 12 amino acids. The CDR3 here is CASSLPGETQYF. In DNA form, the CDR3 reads TGCGCCAGCAGCTTGCCCGGAGAGACCCAGTACTTC.

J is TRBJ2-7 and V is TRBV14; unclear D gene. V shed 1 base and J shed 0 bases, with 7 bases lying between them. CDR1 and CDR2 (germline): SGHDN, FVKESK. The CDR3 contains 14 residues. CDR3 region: CASSQGLHSYEQYF. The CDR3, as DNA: TGTGCCAGCAGCCAAGGACTGCACTCCTACGAGCAGTACTTC. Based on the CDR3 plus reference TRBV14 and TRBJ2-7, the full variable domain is EAGVTQFPSHSVIEKGQTVTLRCDPISGHDNLYWYRRVMGKEIKFLLHFVKESKQDESGMPNNRFLAERTGGTYSTLKVQPAELEDSGVYFCASSQGLHSYEQYFGPGTRLTVT.

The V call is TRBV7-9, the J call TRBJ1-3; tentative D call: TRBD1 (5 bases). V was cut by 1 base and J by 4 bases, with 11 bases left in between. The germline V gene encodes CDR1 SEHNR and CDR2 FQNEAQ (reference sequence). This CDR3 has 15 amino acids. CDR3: CASSLGGSQGNTIYF. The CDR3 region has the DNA TGTGCCAGCAGCTTAGGGGGCTCTCAAGGAAACACCATATATTTT.

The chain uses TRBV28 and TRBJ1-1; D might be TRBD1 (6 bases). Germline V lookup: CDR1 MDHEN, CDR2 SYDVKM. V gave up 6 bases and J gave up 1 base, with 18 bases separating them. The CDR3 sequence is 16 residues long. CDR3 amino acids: CASSAPGASTNTEAFF. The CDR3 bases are TGTGCCAGCAGCGCCCCAGGGGCCTCTACGAACACTGAAGCTTTCTTT.